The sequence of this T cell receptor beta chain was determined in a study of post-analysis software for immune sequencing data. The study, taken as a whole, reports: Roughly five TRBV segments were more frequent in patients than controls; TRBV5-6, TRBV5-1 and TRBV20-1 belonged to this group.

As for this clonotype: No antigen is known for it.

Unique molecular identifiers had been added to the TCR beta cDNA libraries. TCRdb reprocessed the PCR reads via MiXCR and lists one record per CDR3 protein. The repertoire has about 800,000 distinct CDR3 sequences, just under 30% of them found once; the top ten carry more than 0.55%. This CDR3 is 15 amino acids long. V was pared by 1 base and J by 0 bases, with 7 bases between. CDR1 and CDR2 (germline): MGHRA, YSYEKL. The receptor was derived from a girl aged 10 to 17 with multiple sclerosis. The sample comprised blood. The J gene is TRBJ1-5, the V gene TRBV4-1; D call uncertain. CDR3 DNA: TGCGCCAGCAGCCAAGTCCCGTTTAGCAATCAGCCCCAGCATTTT. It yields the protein CASSQVPFSNQPQHF.